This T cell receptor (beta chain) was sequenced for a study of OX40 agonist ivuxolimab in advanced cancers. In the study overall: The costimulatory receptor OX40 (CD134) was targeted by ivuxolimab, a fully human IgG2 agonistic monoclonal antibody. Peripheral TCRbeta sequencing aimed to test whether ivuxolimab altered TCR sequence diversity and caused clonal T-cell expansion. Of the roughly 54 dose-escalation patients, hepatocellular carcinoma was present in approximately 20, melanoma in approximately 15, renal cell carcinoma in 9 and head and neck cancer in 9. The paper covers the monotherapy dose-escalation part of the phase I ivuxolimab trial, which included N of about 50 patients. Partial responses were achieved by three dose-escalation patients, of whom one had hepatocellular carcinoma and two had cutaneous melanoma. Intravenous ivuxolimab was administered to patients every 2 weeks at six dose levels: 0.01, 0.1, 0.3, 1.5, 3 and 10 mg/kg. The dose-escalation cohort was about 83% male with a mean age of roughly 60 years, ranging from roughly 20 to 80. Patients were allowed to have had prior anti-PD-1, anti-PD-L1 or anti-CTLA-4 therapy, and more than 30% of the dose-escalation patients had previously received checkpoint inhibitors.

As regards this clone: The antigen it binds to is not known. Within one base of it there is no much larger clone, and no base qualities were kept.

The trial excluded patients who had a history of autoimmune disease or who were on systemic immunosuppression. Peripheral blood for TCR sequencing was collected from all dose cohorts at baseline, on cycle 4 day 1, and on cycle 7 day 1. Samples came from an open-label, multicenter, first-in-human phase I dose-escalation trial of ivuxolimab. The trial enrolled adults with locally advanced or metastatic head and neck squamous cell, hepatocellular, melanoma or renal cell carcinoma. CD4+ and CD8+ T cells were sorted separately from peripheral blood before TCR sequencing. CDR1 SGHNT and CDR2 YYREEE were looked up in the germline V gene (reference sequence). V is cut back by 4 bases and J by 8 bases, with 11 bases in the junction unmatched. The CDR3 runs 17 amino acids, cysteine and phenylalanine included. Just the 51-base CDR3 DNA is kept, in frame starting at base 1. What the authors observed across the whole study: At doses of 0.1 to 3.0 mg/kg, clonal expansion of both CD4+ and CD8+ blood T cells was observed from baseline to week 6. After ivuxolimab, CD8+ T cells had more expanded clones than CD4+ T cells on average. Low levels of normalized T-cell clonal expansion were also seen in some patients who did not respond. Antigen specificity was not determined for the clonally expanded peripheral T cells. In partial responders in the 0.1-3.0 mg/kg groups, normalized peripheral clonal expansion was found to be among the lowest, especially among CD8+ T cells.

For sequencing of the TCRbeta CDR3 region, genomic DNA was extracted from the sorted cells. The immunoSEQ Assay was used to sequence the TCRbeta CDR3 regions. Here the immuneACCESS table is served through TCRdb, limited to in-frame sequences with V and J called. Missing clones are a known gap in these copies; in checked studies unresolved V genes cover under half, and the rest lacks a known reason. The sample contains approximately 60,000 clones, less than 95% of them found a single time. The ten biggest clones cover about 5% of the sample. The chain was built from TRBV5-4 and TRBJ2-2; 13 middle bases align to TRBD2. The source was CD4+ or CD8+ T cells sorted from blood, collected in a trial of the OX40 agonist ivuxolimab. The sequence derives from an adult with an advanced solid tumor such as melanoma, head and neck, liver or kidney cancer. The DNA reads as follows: TGTGCCAGCAGCAGCGGACTAGCGGGAGCCCAGTCTGGGGAGCTGTTTTTT. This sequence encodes CASSSGLAGAQSGELFF.